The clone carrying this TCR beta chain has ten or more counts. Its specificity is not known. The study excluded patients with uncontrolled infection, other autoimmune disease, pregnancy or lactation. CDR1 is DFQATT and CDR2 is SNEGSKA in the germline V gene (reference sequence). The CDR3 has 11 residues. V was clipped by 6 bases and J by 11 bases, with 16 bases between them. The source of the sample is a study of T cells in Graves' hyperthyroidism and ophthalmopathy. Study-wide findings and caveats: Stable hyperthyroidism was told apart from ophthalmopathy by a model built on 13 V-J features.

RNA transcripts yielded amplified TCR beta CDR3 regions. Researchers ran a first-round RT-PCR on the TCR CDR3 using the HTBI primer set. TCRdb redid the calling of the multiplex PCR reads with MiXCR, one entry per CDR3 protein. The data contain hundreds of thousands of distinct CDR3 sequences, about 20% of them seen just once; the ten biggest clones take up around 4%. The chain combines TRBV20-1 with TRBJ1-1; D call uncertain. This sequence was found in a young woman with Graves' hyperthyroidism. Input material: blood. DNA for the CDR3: TGCAGTGCCAGCCCCTTCTCCATGGCTTTCTTT. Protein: CSASPFSMAFF.